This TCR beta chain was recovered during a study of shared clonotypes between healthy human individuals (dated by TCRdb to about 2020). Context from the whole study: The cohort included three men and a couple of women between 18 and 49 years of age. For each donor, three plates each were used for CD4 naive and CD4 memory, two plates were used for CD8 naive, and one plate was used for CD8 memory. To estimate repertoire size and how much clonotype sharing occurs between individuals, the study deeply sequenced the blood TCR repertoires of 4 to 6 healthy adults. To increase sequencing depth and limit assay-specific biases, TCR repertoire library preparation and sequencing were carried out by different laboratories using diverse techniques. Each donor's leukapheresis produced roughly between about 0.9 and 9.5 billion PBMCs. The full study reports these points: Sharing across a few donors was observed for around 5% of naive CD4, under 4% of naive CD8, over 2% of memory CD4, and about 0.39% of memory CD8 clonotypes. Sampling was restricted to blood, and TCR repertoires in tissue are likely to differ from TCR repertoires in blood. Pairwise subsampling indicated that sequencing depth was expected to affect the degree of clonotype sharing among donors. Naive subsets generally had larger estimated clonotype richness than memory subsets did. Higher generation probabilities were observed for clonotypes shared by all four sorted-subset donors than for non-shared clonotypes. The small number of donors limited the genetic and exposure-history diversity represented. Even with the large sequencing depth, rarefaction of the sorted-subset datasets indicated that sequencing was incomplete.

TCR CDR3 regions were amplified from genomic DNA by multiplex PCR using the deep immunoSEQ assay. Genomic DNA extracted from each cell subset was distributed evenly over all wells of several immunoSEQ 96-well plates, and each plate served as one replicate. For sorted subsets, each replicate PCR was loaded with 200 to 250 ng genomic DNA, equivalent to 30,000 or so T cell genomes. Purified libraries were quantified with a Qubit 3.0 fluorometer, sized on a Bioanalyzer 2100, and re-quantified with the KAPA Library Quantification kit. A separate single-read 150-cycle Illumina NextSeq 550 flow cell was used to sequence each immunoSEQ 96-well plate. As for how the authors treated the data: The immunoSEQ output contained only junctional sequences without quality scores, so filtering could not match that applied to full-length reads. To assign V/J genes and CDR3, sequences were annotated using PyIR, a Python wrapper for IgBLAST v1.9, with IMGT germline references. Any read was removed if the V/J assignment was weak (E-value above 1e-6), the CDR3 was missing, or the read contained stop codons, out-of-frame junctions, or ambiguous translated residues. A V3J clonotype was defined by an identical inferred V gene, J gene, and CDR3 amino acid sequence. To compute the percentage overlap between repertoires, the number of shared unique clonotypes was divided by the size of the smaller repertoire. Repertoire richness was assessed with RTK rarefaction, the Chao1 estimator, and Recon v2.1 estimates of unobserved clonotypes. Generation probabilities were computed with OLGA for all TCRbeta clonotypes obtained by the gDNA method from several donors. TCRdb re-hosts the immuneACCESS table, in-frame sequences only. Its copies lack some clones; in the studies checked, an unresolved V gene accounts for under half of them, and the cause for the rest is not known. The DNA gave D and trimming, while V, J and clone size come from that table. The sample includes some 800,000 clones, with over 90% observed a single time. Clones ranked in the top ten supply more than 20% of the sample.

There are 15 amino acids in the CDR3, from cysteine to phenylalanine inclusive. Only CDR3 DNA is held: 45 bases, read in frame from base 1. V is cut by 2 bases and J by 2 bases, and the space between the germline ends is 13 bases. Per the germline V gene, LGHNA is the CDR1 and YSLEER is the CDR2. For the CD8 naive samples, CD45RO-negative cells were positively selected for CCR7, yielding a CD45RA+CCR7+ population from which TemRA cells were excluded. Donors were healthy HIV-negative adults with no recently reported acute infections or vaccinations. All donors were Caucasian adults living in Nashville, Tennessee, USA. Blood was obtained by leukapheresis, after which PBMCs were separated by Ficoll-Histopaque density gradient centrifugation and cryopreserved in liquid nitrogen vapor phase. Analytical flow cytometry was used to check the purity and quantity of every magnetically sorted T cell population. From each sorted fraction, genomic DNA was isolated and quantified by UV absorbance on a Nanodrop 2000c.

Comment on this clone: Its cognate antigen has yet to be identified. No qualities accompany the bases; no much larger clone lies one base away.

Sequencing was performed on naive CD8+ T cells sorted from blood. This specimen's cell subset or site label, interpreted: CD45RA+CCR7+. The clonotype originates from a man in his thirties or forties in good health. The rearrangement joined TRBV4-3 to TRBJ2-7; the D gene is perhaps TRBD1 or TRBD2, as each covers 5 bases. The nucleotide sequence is TGCGCCAGCAGCCAACGGGCCCGGGGCCCCTACGAGCAGTACTTC. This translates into CASSQRARGPYEQYF.